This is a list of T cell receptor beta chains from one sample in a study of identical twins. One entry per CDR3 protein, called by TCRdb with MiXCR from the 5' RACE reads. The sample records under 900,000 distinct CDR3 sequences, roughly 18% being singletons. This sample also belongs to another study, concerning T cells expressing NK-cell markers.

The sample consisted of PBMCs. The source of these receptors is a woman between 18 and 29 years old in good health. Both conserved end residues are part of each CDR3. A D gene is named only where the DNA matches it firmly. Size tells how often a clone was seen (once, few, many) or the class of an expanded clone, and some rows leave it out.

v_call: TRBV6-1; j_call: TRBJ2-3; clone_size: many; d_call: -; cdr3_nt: TGTGCCGTATCCGGGACTCGACGCACAGATACGCAGTATTTT; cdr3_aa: CAVSGTRRTDTQYF
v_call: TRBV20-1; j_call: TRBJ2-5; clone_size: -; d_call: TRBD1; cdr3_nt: TGCAGTGCTGAGGGGGCCCCGGAGACCCAGTACTTC; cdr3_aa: CSAEGAPETQYF
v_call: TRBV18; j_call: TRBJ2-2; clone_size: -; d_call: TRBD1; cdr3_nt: TGTGCCAGCTCACCACGGGACAGACAAGCGAACACCGGGGAGCTGTTTTTT; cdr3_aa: CASSPRDRQANTGELFF
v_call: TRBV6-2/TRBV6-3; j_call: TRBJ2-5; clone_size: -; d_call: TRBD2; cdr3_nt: TGTGCCAGCAGTGACCTAGCGGGAGAAGAGACCCAGTACTTC; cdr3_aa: CASSDLAGEETQYF
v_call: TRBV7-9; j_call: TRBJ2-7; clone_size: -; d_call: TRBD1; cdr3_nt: TGTGCCAGCAGCCCTCTGACAGGGACGTCCGAGCAGTACTTC; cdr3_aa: CASSPLTGTSEQYF
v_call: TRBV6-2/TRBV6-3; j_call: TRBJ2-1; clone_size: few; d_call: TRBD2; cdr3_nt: TGTGCCAGCAGAACTAGCGGGGGAGGCAATGAGCAGTTCTTC; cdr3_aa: CASRTSGGGNEQFF
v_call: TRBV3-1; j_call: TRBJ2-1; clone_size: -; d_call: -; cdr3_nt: TGTGCCAGCAGCCAAAGGCGGGTTGAGCAGTTCTTC; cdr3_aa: CASSQRRVEQFF
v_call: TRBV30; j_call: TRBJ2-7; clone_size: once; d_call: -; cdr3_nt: TGTGCCTGCAGCACCCCGGGACCGGCCTACGAGCAGTACTTC; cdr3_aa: CACSTPGPAYEQYF
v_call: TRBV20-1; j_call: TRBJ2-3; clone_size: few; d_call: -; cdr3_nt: TGCAGTGCTAGTGGAAGGGGCGGAGGCACAGATACGCAGTATTTT; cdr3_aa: CSASGRGGGTDTQYF
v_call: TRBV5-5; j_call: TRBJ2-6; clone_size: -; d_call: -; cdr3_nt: TGTGCCAGCAGCTTGGCAGGGCAGGGGATGGGGGCCAACGTCCTGACTTTC; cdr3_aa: CASSLAGQGMGANVLTF
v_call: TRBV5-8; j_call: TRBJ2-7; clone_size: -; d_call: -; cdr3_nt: TGTGCCAGCAGCCAGGGTCCGCAACGCGAGCAGTACTTC; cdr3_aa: CASSQGPQREQYF
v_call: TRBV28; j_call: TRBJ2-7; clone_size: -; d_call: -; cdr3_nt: TGTGCCAGCCACCCCGCCGGCTTCGACGAGCAGTACTTC; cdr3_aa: CASHPAGFDEQYF
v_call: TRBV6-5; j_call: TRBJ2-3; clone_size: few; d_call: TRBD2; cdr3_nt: TGTGCCAGCAGTTACCGACTAGCGGCCACAGATACGCAGTATTTT; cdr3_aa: CASSYRLAATDTQYF
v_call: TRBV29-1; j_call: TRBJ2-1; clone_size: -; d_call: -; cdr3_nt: TGCAGCGTTGGTAAATGGCTAGCCCATGAGCAGTTCTTC; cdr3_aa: CSVGKWLAHEQFF
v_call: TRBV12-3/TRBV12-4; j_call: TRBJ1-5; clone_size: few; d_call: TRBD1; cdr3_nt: TGTGCCAGCAGTTTAATACAGGGGAATCAGCCCCAGCATTTT; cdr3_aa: CASSLIQGNQPQHF